This section outlines one T cell receptor beta chain sequence together with its context. Its target is unknown. Using immunoSEQ multiplex PCR, the repertoire was profiled, and TCRdb retains in-frame clones only, with some absent. There are 35,000 to 45,000 clones in the sample; 80% to 90% occur only once, and roughly 3.6% lies in the top ten. Germline loops: CDR1 GTSNPN, CDR2 SVGIG (reference sequence). The V end lost 5 bases, the J end lost 1 base, and 6 bases lay between the germline ends. The CDR3 has 12 residues. This sample was taken from a study of OX40 agonist ivuxolimab in advanced cancers. Study summary: Six ivuxolimab dose levels, 0.01 to 10 mg/kg, were given intravenously every 2 weeks. Each dose-escalation patient presented with hepatocellular carcinoma, melanoma, renal cell or head and neck cancer.

Study outcomes and limitations: At 0.1 to 3.0 mg/kg and by week 6, CD4+ and CD8+ T cells in the blood had expanded clonally.

With autoimmune disease history or systemic immunosuppression, patients were excluded. This receptor was identified in an adult with an advanced solid tumor such as melanoma, head and neck, liver or kidney cancer. The specimen was CD4+ or CD8+ T cells sorted from blood, collected in a trial of the OX40 agonist ivuxolimab. V is TRBV30 and J is TRBJ2-1; TRBD1 or TRBD2 may be the D gene (5 bases each). In DNA, the CDR3 is TGTGCCTGGGGGGGATCCTACAATGAGCAGTTCTTC. It encodes CAWGGSYNEQFF.